Presented here are 21 T cell receptor beta chains from one specimen sequenced in a study of glioma-infiltrating T cells. The iRepertoire nested amplicon-rescue multiplex PCR amplified TCR alpha and beta CDR3s from RNA. MiXCR, applied by TCRdb to the multiplex PCR reads, yields one record per CDR3 protein. The sample lists about 130,000 distinct CDR3 sequences; around a quarter were seen once. Sequenced sample: glioma tissue, nonneoplastic brain tissue, or PBMCs (not recorded which). The receptor set was obtained from a human donor with low-grade glioma or glioblastoma, undergoing nonglioma brain surgery, or in good health (not recorded which).

The V call is TRBV12-3 or TRBV12-4, the J call TRBJ1-1; possibly TRBD1 for D (5 bases). The CDR3 spans 13 residues. Trimming cost V 3 bases and J 6 bases, with 11 bases left between them. As DNA, the CDR3 is TGTGCCAGCAGTTTCCGGACACCCGCTGAAGCTTTCTTT. This gives the protein CASSFRTPAEAFF.

The chain carries TRBV29-1 and TRBJ2-3; D perhaps matches TRBD2 (6 bases). CDR3 length equals 13 residues. Trimming cost V 1 base and J 8 bases, with 13 bases left between them. CDR1 and CDR2 from the germline V gene are SQVTM and ANQGSEA. The CDR3 DNA reads as TGCAGCGTTGAAGTCCAGGGACTGGGTACGCAGTATTTT. It specifies CSVEVQGLGTQYF.

At least ten counts were recorded for this clonotype. The chain employs TRBV6-1 and TRBJ2-3, with D uncertain. CDR3 length: 11 residues. V gave up 7 bases and J gave up 3 bases, with 5 bases separating them. The germline V gene encodes CDR1 MNHNS and CDR2 SASEGT. CDR3 residues: CASKRTDTQYF. The CDR3 bases are TGTGCCAGCAAACGGACAGATACGCAGTATTTT.

In regard to this clonotype: Its ends do not fully match the called genes, so a read error is possible. This sequence joins TRBV5-1 and TRBJ2-1; 7 nucleotides line up with TRBD1. In germline, CDR1 is SGHRS, CDR2 YFSETQ. CDR3 length: 17 amino acids. The CDR3 DNA is TGCGCCGGCAGCTCACCGCCGGACAGGAGCTCCTACAATGAGCAGTTCTTC. Its protein is CAGSSPPDRSSYNEQFF.

This clonotype appeared a few times. An end of the junction does not agree with germline; a read error may underlie this. The chain employs TRBV7-7 and TRBJ2-5; TRBD1 is a possible D gene (9 bases). This CDR3 spans 16 amino acids. The V gene's germline CDR1 is SSHAT and CDR2 FNYEAQ (reference sequence). CDR3 sequence reads: CASSLAGQGRSETQYF. CDR3 sequence (DNA): TGTGCTAGCAGCTTAGCGGGACAGGGACGGTCAGAGACCCAGTACTTC.

This clonotype has just a few counts. The CDR3 sequence is CASSTRPGTYEQYV. In DNA form, the CDR3 reads TGTGCCAGCAGCACCAGACCGGGAACCTACGAGCAGTACGTC. The gene calls are TRBV7-8 and TRBJ2-7; tentatively, D is TRBD2 (5 bases). This CDR3 has 14 amino acids. Trimming removed 5 bases from V and 2 bases from J, with 13 bases in between. Germline CDR1 and CDR2: SGHVS and FQNEAQ.

This clonotype was seen a handful of times. This chain uses TRBV2 with TRBJ1-5; possibly TRBD1 for D (6 bases). The CDR3 runs to 15 residues. Trimming removed 6 bases at V and 1 base at J, with 13 bases between. CDR1 and CDR2 (germline): SNHLY, FYNNEI. CDR3 coding DNA: TGTGCCAGCAGACCACAGGGCCAAAGCAATCAGCCCCAGCATTTT. Amino acid sequence: CASRPQGQSNQPQHF.

Comments on this clonotype: Germline is not matched at one junction end, which may reflect a read error. This chain links TRBV20-1 with TRBJ2-1; TRBD1 agrees at 7 bases. Per the germline V gene, CDR1 is DFQATT and CDR2 is SNEGSKA (reference sequence). The CDR3 sequence is 16 residues long. DNA of the CDR3: TGCAGTGCTAGATCCCGGGGACAGAATACAATGGGTGAGCGGTTCTTC. It codes for CSARSRGQNTMGERFF.

This clonotype showed up many times. The junction departs from the called germline gene at one end, perhaps through a read error. This chain connects TRBV20-1 to TRBJ2-1; 8 nucleotides line up with TRBD2. This CDR3 has 15 residues. Germline-derived CDR1 and CDR2 are DFQATT and SNEGSKA (reference sequence). The DNA of the CDR3 is TGCAGTGCGAGAGATAGCGGGGTAAACTACAATGAGCAGTTCTTC. Its translation is CSARDSGVNYNEQFF.

The rearrangement uses TRBV18 and TRBJ1-5; 7 positions match TRBD1. This CDR3 contains 13 residues. Germline assignment: CDR1 KGHSH and CDR2 LQKENI. With V trimmed by 10 bases and J by 5 bases, 8 bases remained unmatched. In DNA form, the CDR3 reads TGTGCCAATCGGGGCCAGGGGGATCAGCCCCAGCATTTT. Amino acids: CANRGQGDQPQHF.

Notes on this clonotype: Germline and junction disagree at one end, which may indicate a read error. This chain links TRBV5-1 with TRBJ1-4; D uncertain. Germline CDR1 SGHRS, CDR2 YFSETQ. The CDR3 contains 13 residues. The CDR3 DNA reads as TGCGCCAGCGGCTTGAATTTCGCAGAAAAACTGTTTTTT. This sequence encodes CASGLNFAEKLFF.

This chain links TRBV3-1 with TRBJ2-5; maybe TRBD1 (6 bases). The germline V gene has CDR1 LGHDT and CDR2 YNNKEL (reference sequence). V was clipped by 4 bases and J by 1 base, with 13 bases between them. The length of the CDR3 is 15 residues. This CDR3 is CASSPGVGAQETQYF. DNA for the CDR3: TGTGCCAGCAGCCCTGGAGTGGGGGCCCAAGAGACCCAGTACTTC.

Ten or more counts support this clonotype. This chain joins TRBV14 and TRBJ1-1; D is unclear. Trimming took off 1 base at V and 0 bases at J, with 6 bases between the two ends. The germline V gene encodes CDR1 SGHDN and CDR2 FVKESK. There are 14 residues in the CDR3. This CDR3 reads CASSQGRLNTEAFF. CDR3 nucleotide sequence: TGTGCCAGCAGCCAAGGCAGACTGAACACTGAAGCTTTCTTT.

This clonotype was detected only a few times. The CDR3 nucleotides read TGTGCCAGCGCGCCCTTTGGGACGTTCTCCGGGGCCAACGTCCTGACTTTC. As protein: CASAPFGTFSGANVLTF. The chain combines TRBV14 with TRBJ2-6; perhaps D is TRBD1 or TRBD2 (5 bases each). Germline V lookup: CDR1 SGHDN, CDR2 FVKESK. This CDR3 is 17 amino acids long. V shed 8 bases and J shed 4 bases, with 21 bases lying between them.

This clonotype was detected once. This rearrangement joins TRBV27 to TRBJ2-1; TRBD2 matches at 7 bases. V lost 8 bases to trimming and J lost 6 bases; unmatched junction nucleotides: 10. The germline V gene has CDR1 MNHEY and CDR2 SMNVEV (reference sequence). CDR3 length: 14 residues. CDR3 region: CASRSSGGINEQFF. DNA of the CDR3: TGTGCCAGCCGTTCCTCGGGGGGTATCAATGAGCAGTTCTTC.

V and J are TRBV4-2 and TRBJ2-5, with 7 positions matching TRBD1. V lost 2 bases, J lost 0 bases, and 6 bases stayed unmatched. Looked up from germline, CDR1 is LGHNA and CDR2 is YNFKEQ. The CDR3 length is 16 residues. CDR3 in DNA: TGTGCCAGCAGCCAACCGGGACAGTCGTACCAAGAGACCCAGTACTTC. Its protein is CASSQPGQSYQETQYF.

This clonotype showed up just a few times. The junction shows a germline mismatch at one end, possibly a read error. The rearrangement links TRBV6-6 to TRBJ1-1, with D possibly being TRBD1 (6 bases). The CDR3 consists of 17 residues. Germline V gene data show CDR1 as MNHNY and CDR2 as SVGAGI (reference sequence). The CDR3 nucleotides read TGTGCCGGCAGTTACTCGAGTAGCCGGACAGCCAACACTGAAGCTTTCTTT. Protein: CAGSYSSSRTANTEAFF.

Here the CDR3 DNA reads TGTGCCAGTAGTATGGGAGCCCTAGGGAGGAGCACAGATACGCAGTATTTT. Translated: CASSMGALGRSTDTQYF. This chain joins TRBV19 and TRBJ2-3; tentatively, D is TRBD2 (6 bases). Germline CDR1 reads LNHDA; CDR2 reads SQIVND (reference sequence). This CDR3 spans 17 amino acids. The germline V and J ends were trimmed by 3 bases and 0 bases, with 16 bases remaining between them. Using reference TRBV19 and TRBJ2-3 for the parts outside the CDR3, the full variable domain is DGGITQSPKYLFRKEGQNVTLSCEQNLNHDAMYWYRQDPGQGLRLIYYSQIVNDFQKGDIAEGYSVSREKKESFPLTVTSAQKNPTAFYLCASSMGALGRSTDTQYFGPGTRLTVL.

This clonotype was seen ten or more times. The rearrangement joins TRBV20-1 to TRBJ2-1; D is undetermined. This CDR3 spans 11 amino acids. V was trimmed by 6 bases and J by 3 bases, leaving 6 bases between them. CDR1 DFQATT and CDR2 SNEGSKA come from the germline V gene (reference sequence). CDR3 coding DNA: TGCAGTGCGAGGATCTACAATGAGCAGTTCTTC. This sequence encodes CSARIYNEQFF.

This clonotype has a count of ten or more. The chain joins TRBV15 to TRBJ2-7; unclear D gene. There are 12 residues in the CDR3. V gave up 0 bases and J gave up 10 bases, with 10 bases separating them. Germline V gene lookup returns CDR1 LNHNV and CDR2 YYDKDF (reference sequence). This CDR3 reads CATSRDRLEQYV. CDR3 bases: TGTGCCACCAGCAGAGATCGGTTGGAACAGTACGTC.

This clonotype occurred a few times. V usage is TRBV7-2 and J usage is TRBJ2-3; 7 nucleotides line up with TRBD1. V dropped 2 bases and J dropped 2; count of bases not matched to a gene: 4. This CDR3 has 15 residues. From germline, CDR1 is SGHTA and CDR2 FQGNSA. Written as DNA, the CDR3 is TGTGCCAGCAGCTTATTAGGGGGCAACACAGATACGCAGTATTTT. Protein product: CASSLLGGNTDTQYF.